The clone carrying this T cell receptor (beta chain) appeared a few times. The antigen is not known. Each CDR3 protein gets one entry after TCRdb re-called the 5' RACE reads with MiXCR. Of some 6,000 distinct CDR3 sequences in the sample, approximately 9.1% are singletons; the top ten hold about a quarter. This CDR3 spans 15 amino acids. V shed 4 bases, J shed 2 bases, and the junction held 5 bases outside the gene matches. Germline-derived CDR1 and CDR2 are SGHDT and YYEEEE. This specimen belongs to a study of spatial heterogeneity in lung cancer. Study-level findings and limits: Counts of expanded alpha and beta TCRs within tumors tracked the tumor nonsynonymous mutation count.

The time point here: sample taken at primary tumor resection. Frozen PBMC, nontumor lung or tumor provided whole RNA, which was sequenced unsorted. Sequenced material: lung tumor tissue, taken at surgery. The chain combines TRBV5-6 with TRBJ1-5; 8 bases agree with TRBD1. This sequence was found in a female donor with early-stage non-small cell lung cancer. Here the CDR3 reads CASSGTGEGNQPQHF. CDR3 bases: TGTGCCAGCAGCGGGACAGGTGAGGGCAATCAGCCCCAGCATTTT. Full variable domain (missing parts from reference TRBV5-6 and TRBJ1-5): DAGVTQSPTHLIKTRGQQVTLRCSPKSGHDTVSWYQQALGQGPQFIFQYYEEEERQRGNFPDRFSGHQFPNYSSELNVNALLLGDSALYLCASSGTGEGNQPQHFGDGTRLSIL.